This record covers a single T cell receptor (beta chain). Its recognized antigen is unknown. Qualities for individual bases were not recorded, and no much larger clone is one base off. The data are from a study of T cell changes during pregnancy in multiple sclerosis (dated by TCRdb to the late 2010s). Notes on the research overall: The study examined how the T cell repertoire changed over the course of pregnancy in women with multiple sclerosis.

To prepare the library, the immunoSEQ multiplex PCR assay was applied. TCRdb took over this immuneACCESS table, retaining in-frame rearrangements with V and J assigned. Such tables are incomplete; in checked studies, under half of the missing clones stem from an unresolved V gene, and the remainder is unexplained. For this sample there are about 60,000 clones; 93% appear just once. The top ten clonotypes cover 3% to 4.5% of the sample. The germline V end is reduced by 5 bases and the J end by 8 bases; junction bases left unmatched: 10. The CDR3 runs 16 amino acids, cysteine and phenylalanine included. CDR3 DNA only is kept here, 48 bases in frame from base 1. CDR1 and CDR2 are read off the germline V gene (reference sequence) as MNHEY and SMNVEV.

This material consisted of CD8+ T cells from peripheral blood mononuclear cells, taken in the second trimester of pregnancy. Rearrangement joined TRBV27 to TRBJ2-1; 12 bases in the middle match TRBD2. This TCR derives from a female donor with multiple sclerosis, enrolled in a pregnancy study. The DNA sequence is given as TGTGCCAGCAGTCCCCCCGGACTAGCGGGATGGTATGAGCAGTTCTTC. This sequence encodes CASSPPGLAGWYEQFF.